This T cell receptor beta chain stems from a study of OX40 agonist ivuxolimab in advanced cancers. About the research overall: The dose-escalation cohort was over 65% male, with a mean age of 60 years, ranging roughly 20 to 90. The study, taken as a whole, reports: There was clonal expansion of CD4+ and CD8+ blood T cells by week 6 at 0.1 to 3.0 mg/kg.

V trimming: 1 base; J trimming: 1 base; junction bases outside the gene matches: 13. This CDR3 contains 18 residues. Per germline, CDR1 SQVTM and CDR2 ANQGSEA. Anyone with autoimmune disease history or systemic immunosuppression was excluded. Produced via immunoSEQ multiplex PCR; TCRdb's table is partial and in-frame only. The repertoire holds over 45,000 clones, around 80% seen once, with approximately 1.2% in the top ten. Notes on this clone: The antigen is not known.

The sequence was collected from an adult with an advanced solid tumor such as melanoma, head and neck, liver or kidney cancer. Sequenced material: CD4+ or CD8+ T cells sorted from blood, taken in a trial of the OX40 agonist ivuxolimab. The genes are TRBV29-1 and TRBJ1-1; 9 bases agree with TRBD1. The CDR3 sequence is CSVEGGTGRTRSNTEAFF. For the CDR3, the DNA is TGCAGCGTTGAAGGGGGGACAGGGCGAACGCGATCGAACACTGAAGCTTTCTTT.